Below, 12 T cell receptor beta chains from the same sample are listed, as sequenced in a study of a mutant IDH1 vaccine in newly diagnosed glioma. These receptors are not linked to any known antigen. The time point here: week 11, during vaccination. All doses held 300 ug of mutant IDH1 20-mer peptide, with topical imiquimod. TCRdb keeps only in-frame clones here, not all; method: immunoSEQ multiplex PCR. The top ten clones hold approximately 5% of a sample with some 130,000 clones, around 80% of them seen once. The sample was PBMCs, taken from a glioma patient whose treatment included an IDH1 peptide vaccine. These receptors came from a man aged 40-49 years with glioma.

This chain uses TRBV4-3 with TRBJ2-1; 10 bases align to TRBD1. The CDR3 has 15 residues. Germline V gene sequence: CDR1 LGHNA, CDR2 YSLEER. The ends lost 3 bases at V and 7 bases at J; junction bases unmatched: 6. The CDR3 loop is CASSHGTGDNNEQFF. The CDR3, as DNA: TGCGCCAGCAGCCATGGGACAGGGGATAATAATGAGCAGTTCTTC.

To note about this clone: Other DNA sequences within the sample encode an identical CDR3. The gene calls are TRBV6-1 and TRBJ2-7; D could derive from TRBD1 or TRBD2 (5 bases each). The CDR3 loop spans 11 amino acids. The ends were cut back, 11 bases at V and 0 bases at J, with 8 bases in the middle. CDR1 MNHNS and CDR2 SASEGT come from the germline V gene. The chain's CDR3 is CAGGHSYEQYF. The CDR3, as DNA: TGTGCCGGAGGACACTCCTACGAGCAGTACTTC.

CDR3 sequence (DNA): TGTGCCTGGAGTGCCCTTCAAGGGTCGGGGGATGAGCAGTTCTTC. It translates to CAWSALQGSGDEQFF. The chain carries TRBV30 and TRBJ2-1; D possibly corresponds to TRBD2 (6 bases). The germline V gene has CDR1 GTSNPN and CDR2 SVGIG (reference sequence). This CDR3 comprises 15 residues. V lost 1 base and J lost 8, with 18 bases in between.

The chain employs TRBV30 and TRBJ1-1; unclear D gene. Looked up from germline, CDR1 is GTSNPN and CDR2 is SVGIG (reference sequence). The germline V and J ends were trimmed by 0 bases and 5 bases, with 10 bases remaining between them. The CDR3 is 13 amino acids. CDR3 sequence (DNA): TGTGCCTGGAGTGTACGAGTGGAAACTGAAGCTTTCTTT. It translates to CAWSVRVETEAFF.

The CDR3 protein is CASIGTGLRAEYEQYF. The DNA of the CDR3 is TGTGCCAGCATCGGGACAGGCCTACGAGCAGAGTACGAGCAGTACTTC. V usage is TRBV28 and J usage is TRBJ2-7; 8 positions agree with TRBD1. The CDR3 extends over 16 amino acids. The germline V gene encodes CDR1 MDHEN and CDR2 SYDVKM. With 7 bases clipped from V and 4 bases from J, the junction kept 15 bases outside the gene matches.

The V and J genes are TRBV7-9 and TRBJ2-1; TRBD2 agrees at 13 bases. There are 15 residues in the CDR3. V was clipped by 5 bases and J by 9 bases; unmatched bases: 7. From germline, CDR1 is SEHNR and CDR2 FQNEAQ (reference sequence). The CDR3: CASSPEGLAGSEQFF. The CDR3 DNA reads TGTGCCAGCAGCCCGGAGGGACTAGCGGGAAGTGAGCAGTTCTTC.

The table lists this clone with a few counts. The chain has TRBV5-4 and TRBJ1-4, with a possible D match to TRBD1 (6 bases). Trimming pared 1 base from V and 7 bases from J, leaving 11 bases between. Germline lookup yields CDR1 SGHNT and CDR2 YYREEE (reference sequence). The CDR3 sequence is 14 residues long. In DNA, the CDR3 is TGTGCCAGCAGCTTGCAGGGGCGCGTTGAAAAACTGTTTTTT. Residues: CASSLQGRVEKLFF.

The chain combines TRBV19 with TRBJ2-2; TRBD1 might be the D (7 bases). Trimming took 3 bases from V and 2 from J, leaving 13 bases between them. The CDR3 runs to 16 residues. CDR1 and CDR2 (germline): LNHDA, SQIVND (reference sequence). For the CDR3, the DNA is TGTGCCAGTAGTATCCCAGGGGGGTTTAACACCGGGGAGCTGTTTTTT. As protein: CASSIPGGFNTGELFF. The complete variable domain, with remaining parts taken from reference TRBV19 and TRBJ2-2, reads DGGITQSPKYLFRKEGQNVTLSCEQNLNHDAMYWYRQDPGQGLRLIYYSQIVNDFQKGDIAEGYSVSREKKESFPLTVTSAQKNPTAFYLCASSIPGGFNTGELFFGEGSRLTVL.

V is TRBV9 and J is TRBJ2-5, with 8 bases matching TRBD2. V lost 4 bases to trimming and J lost 5 bases; unmatched junction nucleotides: 7. CDR3 length: 14 amino acids. Per the germline V gene, CDR1 is SGDLS and CDR2 is YYNGEE. CDR3 DNA sequence: TGTGCCAGCAGCCAAGGGACTAGGGCGGAGACCCAGTACTTC. As protein: CASSQGTRAETQYF.

The chain recombines TRBV7-2 with TRBJ1-2; D is possibly TRBD1 (5 bases). This CDR3 comprises 15 residues. The V and J ends lost 4 bases and 1 base respectively, with 13 bases between them. Looked up from germline, CDR1 is SGHTA and CDR2 is FQGNSA. This CDR3 is CASSSYGTGNYGYTF. As DNA, the CDR3 is TGTGCCAGCAGCTCATACGGGACGGGTAACTATGGCTACACCTTC.

The chain uses TRBV30 and TRBJ1-5; D is unresolved. This CDR3 has 14 amino acids. Germline V gene sequence: CDR1 GTSNPN, CDR2 SVGIG (reference sequence). Trimming cost V 0 bases and J 0 bases, with 6 bases left between them. Here the CDR3 DNA reads TGTGCCTGGAGTGTACTGAATAGCAATCAGCCCCAGCATTTT. Its protein product is CAWSVLNSNQPQHF. Filled out from reference TRBV30 and TRBJ1-5, the complete variable domain reads SQTIHQWPATLVQPVGSPLSLECTVEGTSNPNLYWYRQAAGRGLQLLFYSVGIGQISSEVPQNLSASRPQDRQFILSSKKLLLSDSGFYLCAWSVLNSNQPQHFGDGTRLSIL.

This clone was observed a handful of times. The J gene is TRBJ1-2, the V gene TRBV19; 8 nucleotides align to TRBD1. J lost 2 bases, V lost 7 bases, and 3 bases had no gene match. This CDR3 has 13 residues. CDR1 is LNHDA and CDR2 is SQIVND in the germline V gene (reference sequence). The CDR3 DNA sequence: TGTGCCAGTACCCGGACAGGGAACTATGGCTACACCTTC. Translation: CASTRTGNYGYTF.